The T cell receptor beta chain described here comes from a study of shared clonotypes between healthy human individuals. This CDR3 spans 11 amino acids. The ends were cut back, 3 bases at V and 7 bases at J, with 7 bases in the middle. Germline V gives CDR1 MNHNS, CDR2 SASEGT. General study results and limits: Only a few donors were included, so the genetic and exposure-history diversity represented was limited. The naive CD4 repertoires of several donors were compared, and around 5.1% of clonotypes were shared.

The method was immunoSEQ multiplex PCR; TCRdb's version includes in-frame clones alone and lacks a portion of them. The profile shows just over 2,000,000 clones, over 85% of them singletons. Details on this clone: Its antigen is unidentified.

The sample taken for sequencing was naive CD4+ T cells sorted from blood. Subset specified: CD45RA+ positively selected. V gene TRBV6-1 combines with J gene TRBJ2-7; weak D call: TRBD2 (5 bases). The TCR sequence derives from a man aged 18 to 29 in good health. The CDR3 spells CASSDPGEQYF. The CDR3 DNA reads TGTGCCAGCAGTGACCCGGGGGAGCAGTACTTC.